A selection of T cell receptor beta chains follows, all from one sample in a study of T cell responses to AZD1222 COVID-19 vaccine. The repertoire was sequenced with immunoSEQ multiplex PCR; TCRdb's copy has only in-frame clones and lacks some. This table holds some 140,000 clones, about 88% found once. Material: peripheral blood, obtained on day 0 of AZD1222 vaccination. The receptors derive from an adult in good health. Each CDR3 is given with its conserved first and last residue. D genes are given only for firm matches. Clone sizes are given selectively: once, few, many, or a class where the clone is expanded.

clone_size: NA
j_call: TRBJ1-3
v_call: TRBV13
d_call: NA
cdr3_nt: TGTGCCGCCGCCTTATACTCTGGAAACACCATATATTTT
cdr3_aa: CAAALYSGNTIYF

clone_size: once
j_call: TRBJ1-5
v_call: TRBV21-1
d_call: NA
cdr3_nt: TGTGCCAGCAGCCCGGGAGGGACGGACCCTTATCAGCCCCAGCATTTT
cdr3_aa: CASSPGGTDPYQPQHF

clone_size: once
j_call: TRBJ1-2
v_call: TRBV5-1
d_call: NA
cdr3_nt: TGCGCCAGCAGCCCGACACTGAACTATGGCTACACCTTC
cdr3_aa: CASSPTLNYGYTF

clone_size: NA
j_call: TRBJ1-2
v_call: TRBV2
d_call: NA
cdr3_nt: TGTGCCAGCGGATTCCAAGGGGGGATCGAGACCTTC
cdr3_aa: CASGFQGGIETF

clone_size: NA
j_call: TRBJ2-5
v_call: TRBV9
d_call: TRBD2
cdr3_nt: TGTGCCAGCAGTATCGGGGGGGTAGGACAAGAGACCCAGTACTTC
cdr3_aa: CASSIGGVGQETQYF

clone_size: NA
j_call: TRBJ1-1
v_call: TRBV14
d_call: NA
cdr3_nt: TGTGCCAGCAGCCACGACAGAGCGAACACTGAAGCTTTCTTT
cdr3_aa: CASSHDRANTEAFF

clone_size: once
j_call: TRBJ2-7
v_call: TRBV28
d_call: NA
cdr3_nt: TGTGCCAGCAGTTTCCCTTTCGGGTCCCCTCCACCCTACGAGCAGTACTTC
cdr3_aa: CASSFPFGSPPPYEQYF

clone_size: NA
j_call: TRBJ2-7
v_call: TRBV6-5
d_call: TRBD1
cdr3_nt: TGTGCCAGCAGTTACTCGAGTCAGGGGGTCCCCTACGAGCAGTACTTC
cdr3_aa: CASSYSSQGVPYEQYF

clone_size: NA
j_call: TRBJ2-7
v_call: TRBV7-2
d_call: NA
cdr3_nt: TGTGCCAGCAGCTTAGGGGCCGCGAGGAGCTCCTACGAGCAGTACTTC
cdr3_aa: CASSLGAARSSYEQYF

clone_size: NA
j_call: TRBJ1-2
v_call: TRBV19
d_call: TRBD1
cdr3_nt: TGTGCCAGTACCAACCCGGCAGGGGGGAGCTATGGCTACACCTTC
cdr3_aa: CASTNPAGGSYGYTF

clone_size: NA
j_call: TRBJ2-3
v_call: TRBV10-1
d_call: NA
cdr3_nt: TGCGCCAGCAGTAGCTTATGGAACACAGATACGCAGTATTTT
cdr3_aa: CASSSLWNTDTQYF

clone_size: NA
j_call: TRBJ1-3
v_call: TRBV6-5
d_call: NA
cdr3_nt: TGTGCCACCCGGGCCTCCATAAGACCTGGAAACACCATATATTTT
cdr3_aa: CATRASIRPGNTIYF

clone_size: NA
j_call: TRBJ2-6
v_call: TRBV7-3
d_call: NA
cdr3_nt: TGTGCCAGCAGCTTATCTGCCAGTGGGGCCAACGTCCTGACTTTC
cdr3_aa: CASSLSASGANVLTF

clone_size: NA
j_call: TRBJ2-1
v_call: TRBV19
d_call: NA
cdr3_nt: TGTGCCAGTAGTATATACTCGGCCAATGAGCAGTTCTTC
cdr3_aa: CASSIYSANEQFF

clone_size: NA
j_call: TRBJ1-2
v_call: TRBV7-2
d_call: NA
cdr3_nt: TGTGCCAGCAGCGCCCCGGGACGGTCCTTCCTCTATGGCTACACCTTC
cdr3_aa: CASSAPGRSFLYGYTF

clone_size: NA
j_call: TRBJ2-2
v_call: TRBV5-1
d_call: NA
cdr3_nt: TGCGCCAGCAGCCCTGATCCCACCGGGGAGCTGTTTTTT
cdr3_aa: CASSPDPTGELFF

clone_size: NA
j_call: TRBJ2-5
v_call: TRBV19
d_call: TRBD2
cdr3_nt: TGTGCCAGTACCCGGGGTCGGACTAGCGGGATTGAGACCCAGTACTTC
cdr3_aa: CASTRGRTSGIETQYF

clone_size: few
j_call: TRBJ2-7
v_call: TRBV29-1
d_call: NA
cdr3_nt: TGCAGCGTCACCACCAGTTCCACCTACGAGCAGTACTTC
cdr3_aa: CSVTTSSTYEQYF

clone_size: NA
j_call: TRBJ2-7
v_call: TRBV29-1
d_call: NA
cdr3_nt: TGCAGCGTCGCCGGACGGAGCTACGAGCAGTACTTC
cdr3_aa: CSVAGRSYEQYF

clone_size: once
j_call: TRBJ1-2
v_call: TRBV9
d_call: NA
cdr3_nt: TGTGCCAGGCCCCGGGCGGAGGGCTATGGCTACACCTTC
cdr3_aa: CARPRAEGYGYTF

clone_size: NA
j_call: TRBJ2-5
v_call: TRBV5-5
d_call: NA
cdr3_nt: TGTGCCAGCAGCTTGGCCGGTGGGGCGGGCCAAGAGACCCAGTACTTC
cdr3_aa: CASSLAGGAGQETQYF

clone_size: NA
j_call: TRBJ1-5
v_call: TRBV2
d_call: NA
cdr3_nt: TGTGCCAGCAGGCCCCGGGGTGACATTGGTCAGCCCCAGCATTTT
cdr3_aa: CASRPRGDIGQPQHF

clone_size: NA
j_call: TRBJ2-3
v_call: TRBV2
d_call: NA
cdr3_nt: TGTGCCAGCAGTCCCAGGGGTGGAGGTACGCAGTATTTT
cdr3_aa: CASSPRGGGTQYF

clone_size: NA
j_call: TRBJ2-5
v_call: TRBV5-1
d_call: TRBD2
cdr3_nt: TGCGCCAGCAGACGGACTAGCGGAATCCAAGAGACCCAGTACTTC
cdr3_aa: CASRRTSGIQETQYF

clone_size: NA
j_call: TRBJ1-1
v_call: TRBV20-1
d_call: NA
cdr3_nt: TGCAGTGCTAGTAGGACAATGAACACTGAAGCTTTCTTT
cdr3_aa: CSASRTMNTEAFF

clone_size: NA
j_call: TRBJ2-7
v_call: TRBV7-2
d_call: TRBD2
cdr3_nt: TGTGCCAGCAGCGCTAGCGGCGTGGGGTCCTACGAGCAGTACTTC
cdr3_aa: CASSASGVGSYEQYF

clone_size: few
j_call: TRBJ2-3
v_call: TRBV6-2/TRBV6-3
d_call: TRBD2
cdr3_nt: TGTGCCAGCAGCGGCCCAGCGGGGGCCTGGGGAGGCACAGATACGCAGTATTTT
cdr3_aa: CASSGPAGAWGGTDTQYF

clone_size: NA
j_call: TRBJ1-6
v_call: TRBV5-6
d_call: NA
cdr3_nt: TGTGCCAGCAGCTTCACAGAAGTTGCTAATTCACCCCTCCACTTT
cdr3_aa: CASSFTEVANSPLHF

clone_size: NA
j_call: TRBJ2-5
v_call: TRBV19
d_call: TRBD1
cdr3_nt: TGTGCCAGTAGTATGGGACAGGGGGTGGGAGAGACCCAGTACTTC
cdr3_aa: CASSMGQGVGETQYF

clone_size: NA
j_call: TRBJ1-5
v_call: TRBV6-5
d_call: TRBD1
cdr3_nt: TGTGCCAGCAGTTACGACAGGGATCAGCCCCAGCATTTT
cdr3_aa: CASSYDRDQPQHF

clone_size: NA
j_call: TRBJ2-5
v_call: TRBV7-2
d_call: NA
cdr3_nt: TGTGCCAGCAGCAGAGAAAGGGCGACCCAGTACTTC
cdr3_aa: CASSRERATQYF

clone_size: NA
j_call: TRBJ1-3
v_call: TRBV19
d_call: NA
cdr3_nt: TGTGCCAGTAGTATTGTCCCAGGCTCTGGAAACACCATATATTTT
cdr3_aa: CASSIVPGSGNTIYF

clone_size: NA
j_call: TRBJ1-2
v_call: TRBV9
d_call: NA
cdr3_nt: TGTGCCAGCAGCGTAGGGCCCTTAGCGCAGGGATTATCGGGCGGCTACACCTTC
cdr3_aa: CASSVGPLAQGLSGGYTF

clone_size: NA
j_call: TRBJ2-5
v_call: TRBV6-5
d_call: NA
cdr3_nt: TGTGCCAGCAGTTACTCGAGGCTTGGAGAGACCCAGTACTTC
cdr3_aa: CASSYSRLGETQYF

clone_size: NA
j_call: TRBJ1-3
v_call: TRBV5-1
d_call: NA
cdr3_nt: TGCGCCAGCAGCCCGGCCCGGGACGGTGGAAACACCATATATTTT
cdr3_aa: CASSPARDGGNTIYF

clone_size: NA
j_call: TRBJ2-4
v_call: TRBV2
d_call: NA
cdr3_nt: TGTGCCAGCAGGGCTGCGGGGCGGACAGATACAAACATTCAGTACTTC
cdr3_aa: CASRAAGRTDTNIQYF

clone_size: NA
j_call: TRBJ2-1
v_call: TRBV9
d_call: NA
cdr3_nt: TGTGCCAGCAGCGTAGGGGAGCGGTACAATGAGCAGTTCTTC
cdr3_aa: CASSVGERYNEQFF

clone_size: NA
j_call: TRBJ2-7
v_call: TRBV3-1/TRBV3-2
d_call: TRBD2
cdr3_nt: TGTGCCAGCAGCCAAGTGGGGGGGAACCCCTACGAGCAGTACTTC
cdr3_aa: CASSQVGGNPYEQYF

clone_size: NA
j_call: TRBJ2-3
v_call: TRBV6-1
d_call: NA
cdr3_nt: TGTGCCAGCAGTGCCCCCCGGACTCTAAGCACAGATACGCAGTATTTT
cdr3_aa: CASSAPRTLSTDTQYF

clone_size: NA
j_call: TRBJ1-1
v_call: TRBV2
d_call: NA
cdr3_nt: TGTGCCAGCAGCCAAAAGCCCGAATTGAACACTGAAGCTTTCTTT
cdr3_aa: CASSQKPELNTEAFF

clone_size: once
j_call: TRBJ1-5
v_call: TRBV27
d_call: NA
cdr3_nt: TGTGCCAGCAGTTTATTGGGGGGTATCCAGCCCCAGCATTTT
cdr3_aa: CASSLLGGIQPQHF

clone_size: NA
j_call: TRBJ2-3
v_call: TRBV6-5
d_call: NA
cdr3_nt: TGTGCCAGCAGCCGGGTTCAGGCCACAGATACGCAGTATTTT
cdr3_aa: CASSRVQATDTQYF

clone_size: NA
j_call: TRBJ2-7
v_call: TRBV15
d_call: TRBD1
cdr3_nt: TGTGCCACCAGCAGAGCGGTAGGGACAGCGAAAGGCGAGCAGTACTTC
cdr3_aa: CATSRAVGTAKGEQYF

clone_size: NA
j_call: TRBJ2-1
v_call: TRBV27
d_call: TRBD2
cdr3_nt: TGTGCCAGCAGTCGACTAGCGGCTAGACAAGCCCGCAACAATGAGCAGTTCTTC
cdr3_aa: CASSRLAARQARNNEQFF

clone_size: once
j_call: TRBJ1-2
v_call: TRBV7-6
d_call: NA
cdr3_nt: TGTGCCAGCAGCTTAGCCCAGGTAGACTATGGCTACACCTTC
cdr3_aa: CASSLAQVDYGYTF

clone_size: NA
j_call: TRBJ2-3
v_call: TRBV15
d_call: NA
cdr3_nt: TGTGCCACCAGCTCCCCCGGGACTCCCGGCACAGATACGCAGTATTTT
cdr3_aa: CATSSPGTPGTDTQYF

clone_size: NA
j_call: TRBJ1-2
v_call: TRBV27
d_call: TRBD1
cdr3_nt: TGTGCCAGCAGTCCGACAGGGGGAAAAAGCTATGGCTACACCTTC
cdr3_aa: CASSPTGGKSYGYTF

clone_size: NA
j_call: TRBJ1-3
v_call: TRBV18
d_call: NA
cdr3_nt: TGTGCCAGCTCTGGGGGGAACTCTGGAAACACCATATATTTT
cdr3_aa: CASSGGNSGNTIYF

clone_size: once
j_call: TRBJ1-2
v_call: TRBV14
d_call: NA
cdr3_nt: TGTGCCAGCAGCGATGACATTGCCTATGGCTACACCTTC
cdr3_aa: CASSDDIAYGYTF

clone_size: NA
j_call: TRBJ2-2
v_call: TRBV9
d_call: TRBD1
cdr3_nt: TGTGCCAGCCGCTCCCAGGGGGCGGGCGGGGAGCTGTTTTTT
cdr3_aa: CASRSQGAGGELFF

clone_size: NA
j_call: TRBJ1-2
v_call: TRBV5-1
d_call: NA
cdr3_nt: TGCGCCAGCAGCTTGGCCCAGAATAGAGGGGTCGGAGATGGCTACACCTTC
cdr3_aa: CASSLAQNRGVGDGYTF

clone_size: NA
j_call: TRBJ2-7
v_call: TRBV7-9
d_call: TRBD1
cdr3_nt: TGTGCCAGCAACATGGACAGGGGATTCTCCGAGCAGTACTTC
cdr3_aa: CASNMDRGFSEQYF

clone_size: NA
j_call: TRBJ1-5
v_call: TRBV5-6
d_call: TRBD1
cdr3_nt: TGTGCCAGCAGCCCCAGGGGGAGGGCTGGCAATCAGCCCCAGCATTTT
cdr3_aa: CASSPRGRAGNQPQHF

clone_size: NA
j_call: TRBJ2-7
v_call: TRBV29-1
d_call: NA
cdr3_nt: TGCAGCGTTGGCGAGGGGCAGCCCTACGAGCAGTACTTC
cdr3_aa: CSVGEGQPYEQYF

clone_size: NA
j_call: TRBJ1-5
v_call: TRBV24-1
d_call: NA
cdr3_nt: TGTGCCACCAGTGAAGGCTATAGCAATCAGCCCCAGCATTTT
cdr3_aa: CATSEGYSNQPQHF